This T cell receptor beta chain was recovered during a study of early T cells in non-severe SARS-CoV-2 infection (dated by TCRdb to the early 2020s). In the study overall: Bulk RNA from unsorted whole blood was used for TCR sequencing, so alpha and beta chains could not be paired.

From a lookup of the germline V gene (reference sequence), CDR1 and CDR2 are WNHNN and SYGVQD. Trimming leaves V shorter by 4 bases and J shorter by 2 bases, with the junction holding 2 bases beyond the gene matches. Measured from the cysteine to the phenylalanine, the CDR3 is 14 residues long. Only the CDR3 portion is preserved as DNA: 42 bases, with reading frame beginning at the first base. A case-control design nested within a healthcare worker cohort in London, UK, was used, with weekly nasopharyngeal swab PCR tests and blood sampling performed. Healthcare workers were recruited during the week of the UK lockdown, between 23 and 31 March 2020, and followed weekly for up to 16 weeks. Libraries were made using 5' RACE. The sequencing machine was a NextSeq 500. To correct for sequencing error and PCR bias, the TCR library protocol tagged individual cDNA molecules with unique molecular identifiers. Sequencing covered both TCR alpha and beta chains, and within each sample the abundances of alpha and beta sequences were tightly co-correlated. Under the source paper's analysis protocol: V gene, J gene and CDR3 annotation of TCR sequences was performed with Decombinator V4. TCRs were defined as expanded if a significant change between any two time points was detected under a Poisson model with p below 0.0001. TCR abundances were normalised to the total number of TCRs sequenced in each sample and reported as counts per million. TRAV1-2 paired with TRAJ12, TRAJ20 or TRAJ33 defined MAIT TCRs, while TRAV10 paired with TRAJ18 defined iNKT TCRs. VDJdb, accessed 1 November 2021, was searched for CMV, EBV and SARS-CoV-2 annotated TCRs, excluding TCRs annotated for multiple antigens. TCRdb reworked the public reads: Q25 trimming with fastp, MiXCR clone assembly, productive beta chains retained. Entries are consolidated by CDR3 protein sequence, retaining the most common genes and DNA. None of the V and J calls come from the authors' own analysis; TCRdb made them. For this sample there are fewer than 55,000 distinct CDR3 sequences; approximately 10% appear just once. The ten largest clones add up to roughly 4% of the sample.

What the authors observed across the whole study: VDJdb matching was skewed toward anti-spike CD8 responses, so virus-specific expansions were likely underestimated and private and CD4 specificities were missed.

Many counts were recorded for this clonotype. What this receptor recognizes is not known. Base qualities are missing; no much larger clone stands one base away. The specimen was whole blood. Recombination connected TRBV10-1 to TRBJ1-5, with TRBD1 matching 7 junction bases. This TCR was recovered from an adult who was a healthcare worker with PCR-confirmed SARS-CoV-2 infection or an uninfected control (not recorded which). CDR3 loop: CASSVGGRNQPQHF. The DNA sequence follows: TGCGCCAGCAGTGTAGGGGGCCGCAATCAGCCCCAGCATTTT.